This T cell receptor beta chain was sequenced during a study of blood T cell repertoires in COVID-19. Looking at the study overall: The United States, Italy and Spain supplied acute and convalescent COVID-19 samples. T cells, B-cell-depleted T cells, or PBMCs provided the cDNA or gDNA that served as material.

This clone has only one observation. Germline V gives CDR1 MNHEY, CDR2 SMNVEV (reference sequence). The CDR3 has 11 residues. The V and J ends lost 8 bases and 0 bases respectively, with 4 bases between them. Profiling relied on immunoSEQ multiplex PCR, and the TCRdb table lists in-frame clones only, not all of them. The table has 50,000 to 65,000 clones, about 90% seen once. Material for sequencing was peripheral blood. The chain couples TRBV27 to TRBJ2-5, with D uncertain. This receptor was obtained from a man in his 60s with acute or convalescent COVID-19. In DNA, the CDR3 is TGTGCCAGCCGGGACCAAGAGACCCAGTACTTC. This gives the protein CASRDQETQYF.